This T cell receptor (beta chain) came from a study of lymphopenia after photon versus proton radiotherapy. Notes on the study in general: Post-nadir TCR diversity decline inversely tracked overall survival among those who died. Photon-treated patients lost naive T cells and TCR diversity; proton-treated stayed stable.

Of note for this clone: Its antigen remains unknown.

Clones were read by immunoSEQ multiplex PCR, and TCRdb kept only the in-frame ones, dropping some. This table has fewer than 25,000 clones, roughly 84% appearing once. This receptor was obtained from a man in his forties with gastric cancer. The source material was peripheral blood, sampled from a patient treated with photon-based radiotherapy.

CDR3 residues: CASRTSGGLSTDTQYF. Here the CDR3 DNA reads TGTGCCAGCAGGACTAGCGGGGGCCTTAGCACAGATACGCAGTATTTT. This chain connects TRBV2 to TRBJ2-3, with 12 bases fitting TRBD2. Germline V CDR1 and CDR2: SNHLY, FYNNEI. The CDR3 consists of 16 residues. J was trimmed by 0 bases and V by 6 bases; bases with no gene match: 4.